This paragraph reports one T cell receptor (beta chain). What it recognizes is unknown. The entry originates in a study of cytomegalovirus exposure and HLA in healthy donors. Both 60 Vbeta primers and 13 Jbeta primers went into the PCR. Authors' analysis steps: It was a later analysis that counted 83 million or so unique TCR beta chains, of which some 9.9 million were shared. Profiled with immunoSEQ multiplex PCR; TCRdb holds only in-frame clones, not every one. That table gives V, J and clone size, and the DNA gave D and trimming. The sample carries under 150,000 clones, about 81% recorded once. The study's findings and limits: V- and J-gene trimming in TCR beta was tied to a missense DCLRE1C variant by an analysis performed later. A highly shared variant cluster was judged a likely technical artifact.

The sequence was collected from a woman aged 40 to 49 in good health and CMV-seropositive. The specimen sequenced was PBMCs.

CDR3 nucleotide sequence: TGTGCCAGCAGTTCCGGGACAAGGTTGGGCTCCTATAATTCACCCCTCCACTTT. Its translation is CASSSGTRLGSYNSPLHF. The chain joins TRBV27 to TRBJ1-6; TRBD1 might be the D (6 bases). From germline, CDR1 is MNHEY and CDR2 SMNVEV (reference sequence). Between the trimmed V and J ends, which lost 4 bases and 0 bases, there was a span of 16 bases. This CDR3 has 18 residues.